This TCR beta chain was captured by sequencing in a study of T cells of healthy individuals. This clonotype came up a few times. Germline loops: CDR1 SGHRS, CDR2 YFSETQ. Trimming removed 0 bases at V and 8 bases at J, with 9 bases between. The CDR3 has 13 amino acids. Via MiXCR, TCRdb re-called the 5' RACE reads, giving one row per CDR3 protein. The sample contains 85,000 to 100,000 distinct CDR3 sequences, roughly a sixth of which appear only once. The receptor was isolated from a human donor in good health. The chain links TRBV5-1 to TRBJ2-1, with no clear D. DNA of the CDR3: TGCGCCAGCAGCTTGGCCGAGTGGTATGAGCAGTTCTTC. Amino acid sequence: CASSLAEWYEQFF.